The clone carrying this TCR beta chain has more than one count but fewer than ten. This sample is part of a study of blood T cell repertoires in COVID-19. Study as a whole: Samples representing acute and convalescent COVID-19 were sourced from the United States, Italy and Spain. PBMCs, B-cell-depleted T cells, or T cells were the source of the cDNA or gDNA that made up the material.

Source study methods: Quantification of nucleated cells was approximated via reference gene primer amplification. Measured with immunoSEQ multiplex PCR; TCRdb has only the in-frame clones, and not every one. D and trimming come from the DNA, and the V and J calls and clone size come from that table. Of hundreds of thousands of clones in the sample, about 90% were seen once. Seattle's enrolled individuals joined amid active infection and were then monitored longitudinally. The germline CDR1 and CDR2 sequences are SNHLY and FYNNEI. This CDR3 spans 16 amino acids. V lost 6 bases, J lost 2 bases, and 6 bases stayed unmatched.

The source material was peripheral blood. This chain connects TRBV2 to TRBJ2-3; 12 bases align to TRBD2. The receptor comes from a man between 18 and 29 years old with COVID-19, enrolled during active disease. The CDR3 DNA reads TGTGCCAGCAGCGTTGGACTAGCGGGGATCACAGATACGCAGTATTTT. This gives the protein CASSVGLAGITDTQYF.